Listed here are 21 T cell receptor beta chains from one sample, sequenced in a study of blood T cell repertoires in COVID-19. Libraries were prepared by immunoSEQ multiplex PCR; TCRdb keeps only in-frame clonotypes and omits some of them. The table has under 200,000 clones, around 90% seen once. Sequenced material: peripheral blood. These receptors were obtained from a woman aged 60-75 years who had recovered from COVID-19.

CDR3 protein: CASSLGDSRTDTQYF. DNA for the CDR3: TGCGCCAGCAGCTTGGGGGACAGCCGCACAGATACGCAGTATTTT. The rearrangement links TRBV5-1 to TRBJ2-3, with 7 bases that match TRBD1. Trimming removed 0 bases from V and 1 base from J; junction bases left unmatched: 2. Germline-derived CDR1 and CDR2 are SGHRS and YFSETQ. This CDR3 spans 15 amino acids.

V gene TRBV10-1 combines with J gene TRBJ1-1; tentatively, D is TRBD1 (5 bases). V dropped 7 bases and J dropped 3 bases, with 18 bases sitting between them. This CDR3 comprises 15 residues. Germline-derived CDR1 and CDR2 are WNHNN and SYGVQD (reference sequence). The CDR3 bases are TGCGCCAGCATTAGGAGGGGAGAATTGGACACTGAAGCTTTCTTT. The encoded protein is CASIRRGELDTEAFF.

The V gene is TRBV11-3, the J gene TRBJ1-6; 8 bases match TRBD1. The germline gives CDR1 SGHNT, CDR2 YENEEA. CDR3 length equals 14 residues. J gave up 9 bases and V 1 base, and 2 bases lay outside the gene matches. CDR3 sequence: CASSLGDRSSPLHF. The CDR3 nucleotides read TGTGCCAGCAGCTTAGGGGACAGGAGTTCACCCCTCCACTTT. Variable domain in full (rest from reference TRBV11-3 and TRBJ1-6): EAGVVQSPRYKIIEKKQPVAFWCNPISGHNTLYWYLQNLGQGPELLIRYENEEAVDDSQLPKDRFSAERLKGVDSTLKIQPAELGDSAVYLCASSLGDRSSPLHFGNGTRLTVT.

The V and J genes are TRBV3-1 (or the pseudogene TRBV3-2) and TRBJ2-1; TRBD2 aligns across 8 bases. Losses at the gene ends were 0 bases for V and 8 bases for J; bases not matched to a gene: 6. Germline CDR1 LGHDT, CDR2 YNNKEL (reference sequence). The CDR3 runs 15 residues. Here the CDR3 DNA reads TGTGCCAGCAGCCAAGAACGGACTAGCCGCGATGAGCAGTTCTTC. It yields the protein CASSQERTSRDEQFF.

The chain's CDR3 is CASSLQENTEAFF. CDR3 DNA: TGTGCCAGCAGTTTACAGGAGAACACTGAAGCTTTCTTT. The V gene is TRBV27, the J gene TRBJ1-1; D unclear. The CDR3 runs 13 residues. Between the trimmed V and J ends, which lost 2 bases and 1 base, there was a span of 5 bases. CDR1 is MNHEY and CDR2 is SMNVEV in the germline V gene (reference sequence).

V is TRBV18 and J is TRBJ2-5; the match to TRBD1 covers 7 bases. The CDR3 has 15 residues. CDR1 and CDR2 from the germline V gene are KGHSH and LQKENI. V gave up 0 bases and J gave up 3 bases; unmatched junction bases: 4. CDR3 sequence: CASSPPPGTEETQYF. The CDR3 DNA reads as TGTGCCAGCTCACCACCGCCAGGGACAGAAGAGACCCAGTACTTC. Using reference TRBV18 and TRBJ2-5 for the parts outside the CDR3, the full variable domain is NAGVMQNPRHLVRRRGQEARLRCSPMKGHSHVYWYRQLPEEGLKFMVYLQKENIIDESGMPKERFSAEFPKEGPSILRIQQVVRGDSAAYFCASSPPPGTEETQYFGPGTRLLVL.

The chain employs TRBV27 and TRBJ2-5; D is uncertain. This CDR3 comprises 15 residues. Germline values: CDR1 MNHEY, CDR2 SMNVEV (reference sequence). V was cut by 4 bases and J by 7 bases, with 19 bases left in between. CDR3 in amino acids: CASSSLPGSTGTQYF. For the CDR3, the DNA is TGTGCCAGCAGTTCGCTGCCGGGTTCCACCGGGACCCAGTACTTC.

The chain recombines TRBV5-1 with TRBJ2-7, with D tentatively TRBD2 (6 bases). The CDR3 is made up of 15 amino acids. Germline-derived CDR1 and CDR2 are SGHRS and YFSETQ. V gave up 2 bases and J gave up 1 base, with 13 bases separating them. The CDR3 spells CASSFGGGLSYEQYF. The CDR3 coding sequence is TGCGCCAGCAGCTTCGGAGGAGGACTATCCTACGAGCAGTACTTC.

The CDR3: CASSDTRNTEAFF. In DNA, the CDR3 is TGTGCCAGCAGTGACACACGGAACACTGAAGCTTTCTTT. The rearrangement joins TRBV6-1 to TRBJ1-1; D is undetermined. Deletions cut 3 bases from V and 1 base from J, with 6 bases between. Germline V CDR1 and CDR2: MNHNS, SASEGT. The CDR3 length is 13 residues.

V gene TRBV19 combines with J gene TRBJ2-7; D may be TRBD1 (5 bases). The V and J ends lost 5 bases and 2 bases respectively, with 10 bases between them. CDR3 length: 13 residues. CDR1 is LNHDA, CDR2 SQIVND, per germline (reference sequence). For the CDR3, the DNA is TGTGCCAGTAGTTTGGACAAGACCTACGAGCAGTACTTC. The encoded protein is CASSLDKTYEQYF.

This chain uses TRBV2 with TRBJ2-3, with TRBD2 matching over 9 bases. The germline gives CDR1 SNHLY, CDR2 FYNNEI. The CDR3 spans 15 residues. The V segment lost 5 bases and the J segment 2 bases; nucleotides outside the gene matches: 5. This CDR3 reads CASSQIAGATDTQYF. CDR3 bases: TGTGCCAGCAGTCAAATAGCGGGGGCCACAGATACGCAGTATTTT.

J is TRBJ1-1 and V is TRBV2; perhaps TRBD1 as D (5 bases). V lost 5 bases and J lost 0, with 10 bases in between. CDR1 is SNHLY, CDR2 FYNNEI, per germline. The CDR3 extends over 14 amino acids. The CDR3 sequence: CASSRQSLNTEAFF. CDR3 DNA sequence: TGTGCCAGCAGTAGACAGTCGTTGAACACTGAAGCTTTCTTT.

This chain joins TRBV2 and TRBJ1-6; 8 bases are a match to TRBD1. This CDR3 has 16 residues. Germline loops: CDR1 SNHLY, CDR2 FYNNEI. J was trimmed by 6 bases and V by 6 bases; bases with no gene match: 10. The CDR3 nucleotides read TGTGCCAGCAGGTCGACAGGGGCGGCGGGTAATTCACCCCTCCACTTT. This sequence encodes CASRSTGAAGNSPLHF.

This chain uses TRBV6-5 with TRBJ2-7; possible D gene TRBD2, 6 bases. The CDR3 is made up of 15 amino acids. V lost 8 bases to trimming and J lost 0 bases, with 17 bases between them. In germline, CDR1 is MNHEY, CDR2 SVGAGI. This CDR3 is CASAGGTAVSYEQYF. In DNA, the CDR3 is TGTGCCAGCGCCGGGGGTACGGCAGTCTCCTACGAGCAGTACTTC.

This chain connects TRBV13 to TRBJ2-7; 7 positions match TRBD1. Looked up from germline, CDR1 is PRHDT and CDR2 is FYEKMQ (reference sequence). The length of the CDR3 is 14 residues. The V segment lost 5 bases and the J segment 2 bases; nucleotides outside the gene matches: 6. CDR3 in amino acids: CASSRTGAAYEQYF. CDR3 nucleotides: TGTGCCAGCAGCCGGACAGGAGCCGCCTACGAGCAGTACTTC. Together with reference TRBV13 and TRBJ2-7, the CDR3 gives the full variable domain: AAGVIQSPRHLIKEKRETATLKCYPIPRHDTVYWYQQGPGQDPQFLISFYEKMQSDKGSIPDRFSAQQFSDYHSELNMSSLELGDSALYFCASSRTGAAYEQYFGPGTRLTVT.

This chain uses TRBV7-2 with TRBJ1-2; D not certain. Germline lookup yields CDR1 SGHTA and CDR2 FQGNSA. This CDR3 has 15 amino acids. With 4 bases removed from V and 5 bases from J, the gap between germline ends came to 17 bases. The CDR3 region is CASSSIEVQKYGYTF. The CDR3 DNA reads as TGTGCCAGCAGCTCGATCGAGGTTCAGAAATATGGCTACACCTTC.

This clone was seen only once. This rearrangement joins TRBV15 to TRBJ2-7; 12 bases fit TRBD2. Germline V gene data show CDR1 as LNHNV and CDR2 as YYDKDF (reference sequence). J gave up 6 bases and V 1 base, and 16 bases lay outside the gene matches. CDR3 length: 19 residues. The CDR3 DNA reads TGTGCCACCAGCAGAGCCCTTTGGGACGGGACTAGCGGGTCAGCCGAGCAGTACTTC. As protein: CATSRALWDGTSGSAEQYF.

The CDR3 sequence is CASSYEGLPNYGYTF. The CDR3 bases are TGTGCCAGCAGTTACGAGGGACTTCCTAACTATGGCTACACCTTC. The chain couples TRBV6-5 to TRBJ1-2, with D perhaps matching TRBD1 (5 bases). The CDR3 consists of 15 residues. The germline CDR1 and CDR2 sequences are MNHEY and SVGAGI. V lost 2 bases to trimming and J lost 0 bases, with 10 bases between them.

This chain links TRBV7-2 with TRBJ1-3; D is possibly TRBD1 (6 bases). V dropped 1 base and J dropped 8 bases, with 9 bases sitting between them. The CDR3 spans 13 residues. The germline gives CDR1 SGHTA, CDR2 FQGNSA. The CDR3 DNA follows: TGTGCCAGCAGCTTAGAAGAGGGGGACACCATATATTTT. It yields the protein CASSLEEGDTIYF.

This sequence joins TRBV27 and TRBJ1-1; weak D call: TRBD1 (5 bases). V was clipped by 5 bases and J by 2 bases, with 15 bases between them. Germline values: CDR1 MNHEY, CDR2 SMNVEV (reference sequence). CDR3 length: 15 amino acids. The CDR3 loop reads CASSESGTLNTEAFF. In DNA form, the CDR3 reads TGTGCCAGCAGTGAATCCGGGACTTTAAACACTGAAGCTTTCTTT.

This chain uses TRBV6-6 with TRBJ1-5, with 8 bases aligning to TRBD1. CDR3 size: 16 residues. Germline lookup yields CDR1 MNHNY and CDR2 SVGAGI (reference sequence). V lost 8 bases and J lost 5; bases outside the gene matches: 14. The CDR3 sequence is CASGTTGGNGDQPQHF. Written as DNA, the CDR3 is TGTGCCAGCGGAACAACAGGGGGGAATGGGGATCAGCCCCAGCATTTT.